Presented here are 17 T cell receptor beta chains from one specimen sequenced in a study of blood T cell repertoires in COVID-19. TCRdb's copy holds only in-frame clones and misses some; the assay was immunoSEQ multiplex PCR. Of about 230,000 clones in the sample, about four fifths were seen once. Sequenced input: peripheral blood. Receptors originate from a man older than 75 with acute or convalescent COVID-19.

The genes are TRBV6-5 and TRBJ2-7, with D possibly TRBD1 on 5 matching bases. There are 15 residues in the CDR3. The germline CDR1 and CDR2 sequences are MNHEY and SVGAGI. The V end was cut by 6 bases, the J end by 3 bases, with 18 bases between. The CDR3 region is CASRETDKNLYEQYF. The CDR3 bases are TGTGCCAGCAGGGAGACAGATAAAAACCTCTACGAGCAGTACTTC.

The chain has TRBV5-1 and TRBJ2-6; D call uncertain. The V gene lost 0 bases and the J gene lost 0 bases, with 7 bases spanning the gap. CDR1 and CDR2 (germline): SGHRS, YFSETQ. The CDR3 is made up of 16 amino acids. The CDR3 sequence: CASSLGLPSGANVLTF. CDR3 in DNA: TGCGCCAGCAGCTTGGGACTGCCCTCTGGGGCCAACGTCCTGACTTTC.

This clone has only one observation. This rearrangement joins TRBV3-1 (or the pseudogene TRBV3-2) to TRBJ2-7, with 9 bases matching TRBD2. V lost 4 bases and J lost 0; bases outside the gene matches: 4. Germline V gene sequence: CDR1 LGHDT, CDR2 YNNKEL (reference sequence). The CDR3 spans 15 residues. The chain's CDR3 is CASSPYSGSSYEQYF. The CDR3 DNA reads as TGTGCCAGCAGCCCCTATAGCGGGAGCTCCTACGAGCAGTACTTC.

This clone came up a few times. The chain has TRBV9 and TRBJ2-1; D unresolved. Per germline, CDR1 SGDLS and CDR2 YYNGEE. V was pared by 4 bases and J by 4 bases, with 18 bases between. This CDR3 has 16 amino acids. The CDR3 is CASSPDLLGSYNEQFF. Written as DNA, the CDR3 is TGTGCCAGCAGCCCAGACCTTTTGGGCTCGTACAATGAGCAGTTCTTC. The entire variable domain, with the rest obtained from reference TRBV9 and TRBJ2-1, is as follows: DSGVTQTPKHLITATGQRVTLRCSPRSGDLSVYWYQQSLDQGLQFLIQYYNGEERAKGNILERFSAQQFPDLHSELNLSSLELGDSALYFCASSPDLLGSYNEQFFGPGTRLTVL.

This clone was seen ten or more times. The chain recombines TRBV2 with TRBJ1-1, with 8 bases identical to TRBD1. The V gene end was trimmed by 1 base and the J gene end by 0 bases; junction bases not matched to a gene: 4. The length of the CDR3 is 16 residues. CDR1 and CDR2 from the germline V gene are SNHLY and FYNNEI. The chain's CDR3 is CASSEGTGFMNTEAFF. CDR3 coding DNA: TGTGCCAGCAGTGAAGGGACAGGGTTCATGAACACTGAAGCTTTCTTT.

With regard to this clone: Germline and junction disagree at one end, which may indicate a read error. The chain employs TRBV7-7 and TRBJ2-5, with D possibly matching TRBD2 (5 bases). The CDR3 totals 14 residues. CDR1 and CDR2 (germline): SSHAT, FNYEAQ (reference sequence). CDR3 sequence reads: CASSLAQTTETQYF. The CDR3, as DNA: TGTGCTAGCAGCTTAGCGCAGACAACAGAGACCCAGTACTTC.

The chain uses TRBV13 and TRBJ1-4; D unclear. The germline V gene has CDR1 PRHDT and CDR2 FYEKMQ (reference sequence). This CDR3 is built from 14 residues. Trimming pared 4 bases from V and 7 bases from J, leaving 13 bases between. The CDR3 protein is CASSSQSHIEKLFF. The CDR3 coding sequence is TGTGCCAGCAGCTCACAGAGTCACATTGAAAAACTGTTTTTT.

The J gene is TRBJ1-6, the V gene TRBV5-4; D may be TRBD1 (5 bases). Trimming left V 2 bases short and J 6 bases short, with 12 bases between. Germline CDR1 SGHNT, CDR2 YYREEE (reference sequence). This CDR3 is built from 15 residues. The CDR3 is CASSLGPRANSPLHF. DNA of the CDR3: TGTGCCAGCAGCTTAGGGCCCAGGGCTAATTCACCCCTCCACTTT.

The table lists this clone with a count of one. V is TRBV10-3 and J is TRBJ1-1; possibly TRBD1 for D (6 bases). The CDR3 length is 14 residues. CDR1 ENHRY and CDR2 SYGVKD come from the germline V gene. Trimming pared 6 bases from V and 4 bases from J, leaving 15 bases between. The DNA of the CDR3 is TGTGCCATCAGCGACGAAGGGGGGGTCACTGAAGCTTTCTTT. Its protein product is CAISDEGGVTEAFF.

The V and J genes are TRBV7-3 and TRBJ2-3; 7 bases align to TRBD1. Germline V lookup: CDR1 SGHTA, CDR2 FQGTGA. The CDR3 is 14 residues long. J lost 4 bases, V lost 2 bases, and 3 bases had no gene match. CDR3 coding DNA: TGTGCCAGCAGCTTATCGGGACAGCCAGATACGCAGTATTTT. Residues: CASSLSGQPDTQYF.

The V gene is TRBV2, the J gene TRBJ1-2, with 7 bases identical to TRBD1. The CDR3 has 13 residues. From germline, CDR1 is SNHLY and CDR2 FYNNEI. With 1 base clipped from V and 4 bases from J, the junction kept 0 bases outside the gene matches. CDR3 region: CASSEGQGYGYTF. DNA of the CDR3: TGTGCCAGCAGTGAAGGACAGGGCTATGGCTACACCTTC.

The chain has TRBV11-2 and TRBJ2-3; 9 bases are a match to TRBD2. This CDR3 comprises 16 residues. The junction had 10 bases not matched to a gene; V was cut back by 1 base and J by 8 bases. The V gene's germline CDR1 is SGHAT and CDR2 FQNNGV. The chain's CDR3 is CASSLGAGGGYGTQYF. CDR3 in DNA: TGTGCCAGCAGCTTAGGGGCGGGAGGGGGGTACGGTACGCAGTATTTT.

The rearrangement links TRBV11-2 to TRBJ1-2; 8 bases map to TRBD1. Germline V gene sequence: CDR1 SGHAT, CDR2 FQNNGV. V lost 7 bases, J lost 0 bases, and 7 bases stayed unmatched. This CDR3 is built from 15 residues. The DNA for the CDR3 is TGTGCCAGCAAGCCAGGGACAGGCTCTAACTATGGCTACACCTTC. The encoded protein is CASKPGTGSNYGYTF.

V is TRBV19 and J is TRBJ2-1; possibly TRBD2 for D (6 bases). V was trimmed by 1 base and J by 2 bases, leaving 12 bases between them. The CDR3 contains 16 residues. Germline V gene sequence: CDR1 LNHDA, CDR2 SQIVND (reference sequence). The CDR3 DNA follows: TGTGCCAGTAGTATAGCCGCTAGCGTTACCTACAATGAGCAGTTCTTC. This translates into CASSIAASVTYNEQFF.

The rearrangement uses TRBV19 and TRBJ2-2, with TRBD2 identical over 10 bases. This CDR3 is 16 amino acids long. Looked up from germline, CDR1 is LNHDA and CDR2 is SQIVND (reference sequence). The J segment lost 1 base and the V segment lost 6 bases, leaving 5 bases of the junction unmatched. The CDR3 is CASSPRTSGNTGELFF. CDR3 in DNA: TGTGCCAGTAGCCCTCGGACTAGCGGGAACACCGGGGAGCTGTTTTTT.

The chain combines TRBV5-4 with TRBJ2-1; a weak D match, TRBD1 (5 bases). V was pared by 0 bases and J by 7 bases, with 14 bases between. Germline-derived CDR1 and CDR2 are SGHNT and YYREEE (reference sequence). This CDR3 has 15 amino acids. The CDR3: CASSLAIREGNEQFF. For the CDR3, the DNA is TGTGCCAGCAGCTTGGCTATCAGGGAAGGGAATGAGCAGTTCTTC.

This chain connects TRBV10-1 to TRBJ1-1, with D hard to call. The V and J ends lost 7 bases and 1 base respectively, with 7 bases between them. The CDR3 contains 12 residues. Germline CDR1 is WNHNN and CDR2 is SYGVQD (reference sequence). This CDR3 is CASTGRNTEAFF. CDR3 sequence (DNA): TGCGCCAGCACGGGGAGGAACACTGAAGCTTTCTTT.